This T cell receptor beta chain was recovered during a study of shared clonotypes between healthy human individuals (TCRdb year 2020). Looking at the study overall: The cohort included three men and a couple of women between 18 and 49 years of age. Per donor, three plates each were used for CD4 naive and CD4 memory, two for CD8 naive, and one for CD8 memory. Blood TCR repertoires of a handful of healthy adults were deeply sequenced to estimate repertoire size and the extent of clonotype sharing between individuals. To increase sequencing depth and limit assay-specific biases, TCR repertoire library preparation and sequencing were carried out by different laboratories using diverse techniques. Each donor's leukapheresis produced roughly between about 0.8 and 10 billion PBMCs.

The donors were healthy, HIV-negative adults with no recently reported acute infections or vaccinations. All donors were Caucasian adults living in Nashville, Tennessee, USA. CD4+ T cells were enriched through magnetic negative selection, after which naive cells were positively selected on CD45RA and the remaining negative fraction served as the memory subset. After blood collection by leukapheresis, PBMCs were isolated using Ficoll-Histopaque density gradient centrifugation and then cryopreserved in the vapor phase of liquid nitrogen. Analytical flow cytometry was used to check the purity and quantity of each magnetically sorted T cell population. Genomic DNA was isolated from each sorted fraction and quantified by UV absorbance on a Nanodrop 2000c. The paper's findings and limits, for the study overall: Compared with non-shared clonotypes, clonotypes shared by all four sorted-subset donors had higher generation probabilities. Sampling was restricted to blood, and TCR repertoires in tissue are likely to differ from TCR repertoires in blood. Incomplete sequencing was indicated by rarefaction of sorted-subset datasets, despite the large sequencing depth. Estimated clonotype richness was generally larger for naive than for memory subsets. Pairwise subsampling led to the expectation that sequencing depth would affect the degree of clonotype sharing among donors. Approximately 4.8% of naive CD4, 3.5% of naive CD8, approximately 2.2% of memory CD4, and 0.4% of memory CD8 clonotypes were shared across several donors. The genetic and exposure-history diversity represented was limited by the small number of donors.

CDR1 and CDR2 were assigned from the germline V gene as SGHTA and FQGNSA. The CDR3 numbers 14 residues from cysteine through phenylalanine. The retained sequence is limited to the CDR3, 42 bases, with the frame set at the first base. V loses 4 bases of germline sequence and J loses 6 bases, and the interval between the two ends is 12 bases. TCR CDR3 regions were amplified from genomic DNA by multiplex PCR using the deep immunoSEQ assay. Extracted genomic DNA from each cell subset was distributed evenly across all wells of several immunoSEQ 96-well plates, and each plate was treated as a replicate. For sorted subsets, approximately 190 ng genomic DNA, equal to some 30,000 T cell genomes, was loaded into each replicate PCR. The purified libraries were quantified using a Qubit 3.0 fluorometer, sized with a Bioanalyzer 2100, and then quantified again using the KAPA Library Quantification kit. Every immunoSEQ 96-well plate was sequenced on a dedicated single-read 150-cycle Illumina NextSeq 550 flow cell. The paper's processing steps were these. Because only junctional sequences without quality scores were contained in the immunoSEQ output, filtering matching that applied to full-length reads could not be performed. Sequences were annotated with PyIR, a Python wrapper for IgBLAST v1.9, and V/J genes and CDR3 were assigned using IMGT germline references. Reads were filtered out if the reads had weak V/J assignments (E-value above 1e-6), no CDR3, stop codons, out-of-frame junctions, or ambiguous translated residues. V3J clonotypes were defined as sequences sharing an identical inferred V gene, J gene, and CDR3 amino acid sequence. Percentage overlap between repertoires was calculated by dividing the number of shared unique clonotypes by the size of the smaller repertoire. Richness of each repertoire was evaluated using RTK rarefaction, the Chao1 estimator, and Recon v2.1 estimates of unobserved clonotypes. For all TCRbeta clonotypes obtained by the gDNA method from a handful of donors, generation probabilities were computed with OLGA. TCRdb carries this immuneACCESS record with in-frame sequences only. Its versions omit some clonotypes, under half of them owing to an unresolved V gene in the studies checked, with the rest unexplained. V and J calls and clone size are as listed in that table; D and trimming were resolved from the DNA. The sample profile shows 2 million to 2.5 million clones; 85% to 95% of them were found once. Together, the top ten hold 0.37% of the sample.

As for this clone: Its target antigen remains unknown. Per-base qualities were not stored, and no clone one base away is much larger.

The chain was built from TRBV7-2 and TRBJ2-2; the D segment cannot be called with confidence. The sample taken for sequencing was naive CD4+ T cells from PBMCs. What this sample's cell subset or site label stands for: CD45RA+ positively selected. The receptor comes from a man aged 18 to 29 in good health. Some clones in this sample may be carry-over from other donors' samples. The sequenced DNA is TGTGCCAGCAGCTCCCCCCGTGGCGCCGGGGAGCTGTTTTTT. The resulting protein is CASSSPRGAGELFF. Where the CDR3 stops, the reference TRBV7-2 and TRBJ2-2 genes take over; the full variable domain is GAGVSQSPSNKVTEKGKDVELRCDPISGHTALYWYRQSLGQGLEFLIYFQGNSAPDKSGLPSDRFSAERTGGSVSTLTIQRTQQEDSAVYLCASSSPRGAGELFFGEGSRLTVL.